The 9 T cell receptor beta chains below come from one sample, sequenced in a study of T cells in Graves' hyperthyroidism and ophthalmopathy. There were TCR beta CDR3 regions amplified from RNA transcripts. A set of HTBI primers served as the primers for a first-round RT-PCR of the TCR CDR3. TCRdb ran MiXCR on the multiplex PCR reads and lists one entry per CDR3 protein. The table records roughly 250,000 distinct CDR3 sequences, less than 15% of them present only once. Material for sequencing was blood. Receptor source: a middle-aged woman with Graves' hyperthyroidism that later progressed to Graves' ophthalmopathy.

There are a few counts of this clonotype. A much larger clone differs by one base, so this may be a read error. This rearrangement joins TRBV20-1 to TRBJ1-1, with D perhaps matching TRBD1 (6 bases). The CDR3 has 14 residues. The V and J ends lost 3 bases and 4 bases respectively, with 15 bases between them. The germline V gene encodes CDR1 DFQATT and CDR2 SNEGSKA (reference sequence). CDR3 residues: CSASWGPISTEAFF. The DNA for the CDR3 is TGCAGTGCTAGCTGGGGGCCCATTAGCACTGAAGCTTTCTTT.

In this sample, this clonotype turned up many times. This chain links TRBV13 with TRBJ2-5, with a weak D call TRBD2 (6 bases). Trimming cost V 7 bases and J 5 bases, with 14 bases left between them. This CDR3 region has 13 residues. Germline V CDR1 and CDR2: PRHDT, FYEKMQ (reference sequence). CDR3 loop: CASKSDGRETQYF. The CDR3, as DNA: TGTGCCAGCAAGTCAGATGGGAGGGAGACCCAGTACTTC.

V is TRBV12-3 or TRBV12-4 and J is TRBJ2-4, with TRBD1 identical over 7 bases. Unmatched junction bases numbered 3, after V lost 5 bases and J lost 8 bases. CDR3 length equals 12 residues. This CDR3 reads CASSPDRDIQYF. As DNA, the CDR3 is TGTGCCAGCAGTCCTGACAGGGACATTCAGTACTTC.

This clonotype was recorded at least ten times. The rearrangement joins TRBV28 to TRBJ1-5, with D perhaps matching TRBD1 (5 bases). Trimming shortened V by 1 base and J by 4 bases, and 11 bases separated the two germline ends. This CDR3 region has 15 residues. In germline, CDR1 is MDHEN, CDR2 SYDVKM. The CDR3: CASSLSGRQNQPQHF. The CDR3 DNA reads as TGTGCCAGCAGTTTATCGGGACGGCAGAATCAGCCCCAGCATTTT.

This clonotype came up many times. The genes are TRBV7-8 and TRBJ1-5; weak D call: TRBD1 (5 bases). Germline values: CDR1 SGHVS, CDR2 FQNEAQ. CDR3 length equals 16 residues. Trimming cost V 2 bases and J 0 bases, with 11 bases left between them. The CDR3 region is CASSLRGDYSNQPQHF. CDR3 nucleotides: TGTGCCAGCAGCTTAAGGGGCGACTATAGCAATCAGCCCCAGCATTTT.

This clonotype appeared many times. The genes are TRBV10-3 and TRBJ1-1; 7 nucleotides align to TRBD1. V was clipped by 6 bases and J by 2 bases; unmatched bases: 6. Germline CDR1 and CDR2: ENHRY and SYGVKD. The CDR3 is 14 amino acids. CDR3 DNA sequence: TGTGCCATCAGCGGACAGGCCCTTAACACTGAAGCTTTCTTT. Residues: CAISGQALNTEAFF.

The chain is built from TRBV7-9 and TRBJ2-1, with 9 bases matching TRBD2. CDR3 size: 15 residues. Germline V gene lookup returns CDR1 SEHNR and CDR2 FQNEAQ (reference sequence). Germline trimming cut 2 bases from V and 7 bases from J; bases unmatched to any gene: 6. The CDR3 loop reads CASSLTSSGINEQFF. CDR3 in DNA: TGTGCCAGCAGCTTAACCTCTAGCGGGATTAATGAGCAGTTCTTC.

CDR3: CASSAGTGAQQPQHF. The CDR3 DNA is TGTGCCAGCAGCGCTGGGACAGGGGCCCAGCAGCCCCAGCATTTT. The chain combines TRBV6-2 or TRBV6-3 with TRBJ1-5; 10 positions agree with TRBD1. J gave up 7 bases and V 6 bases, and 9 bases lay outside the gene matches. The CDR3 is made up of 15 amino acids. Germline V gene sequence: CDR1 MNHEY, CDR2 SVGEGT.

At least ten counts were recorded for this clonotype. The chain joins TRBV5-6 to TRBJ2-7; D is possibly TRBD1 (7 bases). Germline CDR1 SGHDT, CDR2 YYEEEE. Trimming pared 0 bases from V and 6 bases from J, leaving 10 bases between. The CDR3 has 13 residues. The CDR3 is CASSLDRGGEQYF. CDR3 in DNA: TGTGCCAGCAGCTTGGACAGGGGAGGCGAGCAGTACTTC.